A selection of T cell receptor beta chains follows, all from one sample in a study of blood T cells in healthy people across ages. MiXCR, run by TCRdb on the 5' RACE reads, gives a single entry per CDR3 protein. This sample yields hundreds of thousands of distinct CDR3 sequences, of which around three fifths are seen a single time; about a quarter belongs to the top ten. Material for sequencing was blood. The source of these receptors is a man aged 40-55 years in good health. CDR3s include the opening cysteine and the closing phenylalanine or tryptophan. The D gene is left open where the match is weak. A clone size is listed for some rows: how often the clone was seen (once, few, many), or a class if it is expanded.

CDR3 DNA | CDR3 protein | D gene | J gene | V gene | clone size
TGTGCCAGCAGCCATCTCTCGGGGACCTACAATGAGCAGTTCTTC | CASSHLSGTYNEQFF | . | TRBJ2-1 | TRBV3-1 | .
TGTGCCAGCAGCTTATTTTGGGGGCAGTTCTTC | CASSLFWGQFF | . | TRBJ2-1 | TRBV7-2 | .
TGTGCCAGCAGCTTAGCGGGGGCTGGAGATGAAAAACTGTTTTTT | CASSLAGAGDEKLFF | . | TRBJ1-4 | TRBV7-2 | few
TGTGCCAGCAGTGAAAACCCTCCTGCTAGCGGGAGTTTCGAGCAGTACTTC | CASSENPPASGSFEQYF | TRBD2 | TRBJ2-7 | TRBV6-1 | .
TGTGCCAGCAGGACCGGGACTCTCCACGGGGATGAGCAGTTCTTC | CASRTGTLHGDEQFF | . | TRBJ2-1 | TRBV12-3/TRBV12-4 | .
TGTGCCAGCAGCCCAACCCCGGGACAGGTCCAAGAGACCCAGTACTTC | CASSPTPGQVQETQYF | TRBD1 | TRBJ2-5 | TRBV11-3 | .
TGTGCCAGCAGCTTACCCGACAGGGTTTACAATGAGCAGTTCTTC | CASSLPDRVYNEQFF | TRBD1 | TRBJ2-1 | TRBV7-7 | .
TGTGCCAGCAGTTTAAGGCTAGCGGGGGGGCTTAGGCGAGAGACCCAGTACTTC | CASSLRLAGGLRRETQYF | TRBD2 | TRBJ2-5 | TRBV27 | once
TGTGCCAGCAGCGTATCCCTCACAGGTCTAGAAGATACGCAGTATTTT | CASSVSLTGLEDTQYF | . | TRBJ2-3 | TRBV9 | .
TGTGCCAGCAGCCCAATGAGTGGGGCCAACGTCCCGACTTTC | CASSPMSGANVPTF | . | TRBJ2-6 | TRBV6-5 | few
TGTGCCAGCAGTTACGTCAGGGGACAGTCCTACGAGCAGTACTTC | CASSYVRGQSYEQYF | TRBD1 | TRBJ2-7 | TRBV6-5 | few
TGCGCCAGCAGCTCCCCTACAGGCTCTGGGGCCAACGTCCTGACTTTC | CASSSPTGSGANVLTF | . | TRBJ2-6 | TRBV5-1 | few
TGCAGTGCTAGATGGGGCGGGAGCGAGCAGTACTTC | CSARWGGSEQYF | TRBD2 | TRBJ2-7 | TRBV20-1 | .
TGTGCCAGCAGTGAACAATCCACCTACGAGCAGTACTTC | CASSEQSTYEQYF | . | TRBJ2-7 | TRBV25-1 | few
TGCAGTGCTAGGTCGGGGGGTACAGATACGCAGTATTTT | CSARSGGTDTQYF | TRBD2 | TRBJ2-3 | TRBV20-1 | .
TGTGCCAGGACGTCGATACGTAATGAGCAGTTCTTC | CARTSIRNEQFF | . | TRBJ2-1 | TRBV9 | .
TGTGCCAGCACCAAGACGGGGTCTAGTCGCGGGAGGGTGAGAGATACGCAGTATTTT | CASTKTGSSRGRVRDTQYF | . | TRBJ2-3 | TRBV21-1 | .
TGCAGTGCTGATACTAGCGGGGGGGGCGATACGCAGTATTTT | CSADTSGGGDTQYF | TRBD2 | TRBJ2-3 | TRBV20-1 | .
TGTGCCAGCATAGGGGCGGGGGAACCCTACTACGAGCAGTACTTC | CASIGAGEPYYEQYF | TRBD2 | TRBJ2-7 | TRBV27 | .
TGTGCCAGCAGTTTCGGGGTTAGGAATCAGCCCCAGCATTTT | CASSFGVRNQPQHF | . | TRBJ1-5 | TRBV12-3/TRBV12-4 | many
TGCAGTGCTAGATCAACTAGTAGGGGGACCCAGTACTTC | CSARSTSRGTQYF | . | TRBJ2-5 | TRBV20-1 | .
TGTGCCAGCAGTTGGACAGGGATCGTAAATGAGCAGTTCTTC | CASSWTGIVNEQFF | TRBD1 | TRBJ2-1 | TRBV12-3/TRBV12-4 | few
TGCAGTGCTGAACCCCTGGCCGGGCCAGATACGCAGTATTTT | CSAEPLAGPDTQYF | . | TRBJ2-3 | TRBV20-1 | .
TGTGCCATCAGTGATGCACAGGGAAGTGAAAAACTGTTTTTT | CAISDAQGSEKLFF | . | TRBJ1-4 | TRBV10-3 | .
TGTGCCAGCAGCCCAGCAACAAATGAGCAGTTCTTC | CASSPATNEQFF | . | TRBJ2-1 | TRBV7-2 | few
TGTGCCAGCAGCAGAGCCGGGGAGCTGTTTTTT | CASSRAGELFF | . | TRBJ2-2 | TRBV9 | .
TGTGCCAGCAGTGACGGGACAGGGGGCTCTGGGGCCAACGTCCTGACTTTC | CASSDGTGGSGANVLTF | TRBD1 | TRBJ2-6 | TRBV6-4 | .
TGTGCCAGCAGTTACCATTGTAGCGGGAGTTCCCCCAATGAGCAGTACTTC | CASSYHCSGSSPNEQYF | TRBD2 | TRBJ2-7 | TRBV6-5 | .
TGCAGCGGCGGAACAGGGGGCTTAGGTTCTTCGATCCAAGAGACCCAGTACTTC | CSGGTGGLGSSIQETQYF | TRBD1 | TRBJ2-5 | TRBV29-1 | few
TGCGCCAGCAGCCGAATGCTTGGGGGTTTAGAGGTGGCTAGCGGGAGCTACGAGCAGTACTTC | CASSRMLGGLEVASGSYEQYF | TRBD2 | TRBJ2-7 | TRBV4-1 | .
TGTGCCAGCAGTACCACACAGACTGGCTACACCTTC | CASSTTQTGYTF | . | TRBJ1-2 | TRBV12-3/TRBV12-4 | many
TGCGCCAGCAGCTTACCTACAGGGAGGGGAGAGACCCAGTACTTC | CASSLPTGRGETQYF | . | TRBJ2-5 | TRBV5-1 | .
TGTGCCAGCAGCCACCTACCAGACAGGCTCAACTATGGCTACACCTTC | CASSHLPDRLNYGYTF | . | TRBJ1-2 | TRBV14 | .
TGCAGTGCTAAACCGTTTCATGCGGGGGACCAAGAGACCCAGTACTTC | CSAKPFHAGDQETQYF | TRBD2 | TRBJ2-5 | TRBV20-1 | .
TGCAGTGTTTCCGGGACAGGGTTTGAGAAACAGTACTTC | CSVSGTGFEKQYF | TRBD1 | TRBJ2-5 | TRBV20-1 | .
TGTGCCAGCAGAATGGGACAGGGACGCTCCTACGAGCAGTACTTC | CASRMGQGRSYEQYF | TRBD1 | TRBJ2-7 | TRBV27 | .
TGCGCCAGCAGCCAGGGACGGGGCGAGGGGGAGCTGTTTTTT | CASSQGRGEGELFF | . | TRBJ2-2 | TRBV4-1 | .
TGCGCCAGCAGCCAAGAGGCCAGCTACGAGCAGTACTTC | CASSQEASYEQYF | . | TRBJ2-7 | TRBV4-1 | few
TGCAGTGTTAAGCAGGGGGTGACCTATGGCTACACCTTC | CSVKQGVTYGYTF | TRBD1 | TRBJ1-2 | TRBV20-1 | many
TGTACCAGCAGTTTAGCGAGGGCTTTGGGGGCCAATGAGCAGTTCTTC | CTSSLARALGANEQFF | . | TRBJ2-1 | TRBV12-3/TRBV12-4 | .
TGTGCCAGCAGTTTGAGTGACAGTTCCCCGGGGAATGAGCAGTTCTTC | CASSLSDSSPGNEQFF | . | TRBJ2-1 | TRBV27 | .